This T cell receptor beta chain is drawn from a study of shared T cell receptors in the human thymus. This CDR3 spans 13 amino acids. Germline V gene lookup returns CDR1 PRHDT and CDR2 FYEKMQ (reference sequence). The ends were cut back, 2 bases at V and 8 bases at J, with 12 bases in the middle. TCRdb's table, derived via immunoSEQ multiplex PCR, lists solely in-frame clones and lacks some. The table has some 760,000 clones, around 85% seen once; the top ten hold over 0.008%. The data were also submitted as part of a second study, on human thymus T cells.

The receptor's source is a girl less than two years old with a congenital heart defect. Sequenced material: thymocytes. This rearrangement joins TRBV13 to TRBJ1-2, with TRBD1 as a possible D gene (5 bases). The DNA for the CDR3 is TGTGCCAGCAGCTTAAGTCAGGGCCGGGGCTACACCTTC. Translated, it gives CASSLSQGRGYTF.